This T cell receptor beta chain was documented in a study of glioma-infiltrating T cells after dendritic cell vaccination. Germline V gene data show CDR1 as LNHDA and CDR2 as SQIVND (reference sequence). Trimming took 5 bases from V and 2 from J, leaving 13 bases between them. The CDR3 totals 15 residues. The time point here: after dendritic cell vaccination, including at tumor progression/relapse. The primer mix had 60 V beta and 13 J beta primers. The table came from immunoSEQ multiplex PCR; TCRdb's copy has only in-frame clones and leaves some out. The sample has 90,000 to 140,000 clones, nearly 90% seen once.

The rearrangement joins TRBV19 to TRBJ1-5; no firm D call. Sequenced here: blood, sampled after dendritic cell vaccination. The source is a human donor with glioblastoma. CDR3 DNA sequence: TGTGCCAGTAGTCTCCCGGGTACGGGCAATCAGCCCCAGCATTTT. It translates to CASSLPGTGNQPQHF.